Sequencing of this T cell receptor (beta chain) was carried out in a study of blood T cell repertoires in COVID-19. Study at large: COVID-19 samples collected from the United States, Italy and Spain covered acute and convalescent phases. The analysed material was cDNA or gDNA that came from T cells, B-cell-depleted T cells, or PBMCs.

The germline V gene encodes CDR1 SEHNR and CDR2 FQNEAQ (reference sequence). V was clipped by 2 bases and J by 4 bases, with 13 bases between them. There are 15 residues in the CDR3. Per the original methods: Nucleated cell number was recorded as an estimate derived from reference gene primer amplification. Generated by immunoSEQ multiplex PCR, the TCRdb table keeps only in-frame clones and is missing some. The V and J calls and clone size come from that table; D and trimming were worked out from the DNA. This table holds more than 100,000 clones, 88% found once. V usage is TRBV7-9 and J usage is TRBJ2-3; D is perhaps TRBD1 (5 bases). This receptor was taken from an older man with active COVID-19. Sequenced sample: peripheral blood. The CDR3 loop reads CASSLSKGAADTQYF. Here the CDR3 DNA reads TGTGCCAGCAGCTTATCGAAAGGGGCCGCAGATACGCAGTATTTT. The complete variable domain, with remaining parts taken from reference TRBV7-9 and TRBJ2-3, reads DTGVSQNPRHKITKRGQNVTFRCDPISEHNRLYWYRQTLGQGPEFLTYFQNEAQLEKSRLLSDRFSAERPKGSFSTLEIQRTEQGDSAMYLCASSLSKGAADTQYFGPGTRLTVL.